Listed here are 10 T cell receptor beta chains from one sample, sequenced in a study of shared clonotypes between healthy human individuals. In the naive CD8 group, cells lacked CD45RO and were positively selected for CCR7, so terminally differentiated effector memory CD45RA+ cells were left out. The assay was immunoSEQ multiplex PCR, and TCRdb's table has in-frame clones only and misses some. This sample has about 2.1 million clones, with over 85% found just once. Sequencing was done on a sample of naive CD8+ T cells from PBMCs. Source of these receptors: a man between 18 and 29 years old in good health. Some clones in this sample may be carry-over from other donors' samples.

The chain couples TRBV7-2 to TRBJ2-7; a possible D gene is TRBD1 (5 bases). Germline V gives CDR1 SGHTA, CDR2 FQGNSA. CDR3 length equals 14 residues. V dropped 7 bases and J dropped 5 bases, with 18 bases sitting between them. Here the CDR3 reads CASTPPTEDNEQYF. The CDR3 DNA sequence: TGTGCCAGCACCCCTCCGACAGAGGACAACGAGCAGTACTTC.

The chain couples TRBV6-6 to TRBJ2-7, with no clear D. V was cut by 2 bases and J by 3 bases, with 17 bases left in between. This CDR3 contains 16 residues. In germline, CDR1 is MNHNY, CDR2 SVGAGI (reference sequence). The DNA for the CDR3 is TGTGCCAGCAGTTACCCCCTGGGCGGCAATAACTACGAGCAGTACTTC. Amino acids: CASSYPLGGNNYEQYF.

The V call is TRBV4-3, the J call TRBJ2-1; the D is unclear. There are 16 residues in the CDR3. Per the germline V gene, CDR1 is LGHNA and CDR2 is YSLEER. Trimming removed 1 base from V and 9 bases from J, with 19 bases in between. Written as DNA, the CDR3 is TGCGCCAGCAGCCAAGTAGGTAAAGGTCGGTTTCCTGAGCAGTTCTTC. Amino acid sequence: CASSQVGKGRFPEQFF.

This clone was seen just once. V usage is TRBV4-2 and J usage is TRBJ1-2; D not resolved. Germline V gives CDR1 LGHNA, CDR2 YNFKEQ. V lost 4 bases and J lost 0, with 12 bases in between. The CDR3 runs 15 residues. The CDR3 region has the DNA TGTGCCAGCAGCCCCAATAGAGCCCCTAACTATGGCTACACCTTC. Encoded protein: CASSPNRAPNYGYTF.

The chain joins TRBV27 to TRBJ1-2; D is uncertain. CDR3 length: 16 amino acids. The germline V gene encodes CDR1 MNHEY and CDR2 SMNVEV (reference sequence). With 5 bases removed from V and 0 bases from J, the gap between germline ends came to 16 bases. The CDR3 reads CASSRLSVRPNYGYTF. In DNA, the CDR3 is TGTGCCAGCAGTCGCTTATCCGTCCGACCTAACTATGGCTACACCTTC.

This clone was observed a single time. The J gene is TRBJ2-3, the V gene TRBV28, with TRBD1 identical over 7 bases. Germline CDR1 reads MDHEN; CDR2 reads SYDVKM. V trimming: 2 bases; J trimming: 1 base; junction bases outside the gene matches: 3. The CDR3 sequence is 15 residues long. The CDR3 nucleotides read TGTGCCAGCAGTTTAAGGGGGCGAGGCACAGATACGCAGTATTTT. It yields the protein CASSLRGRGTDTQYF.

The chain couples TRBV7-9 to TRBJ2-5, with a weak D call TRBD2 (6 bases). The DNA end favors TRBJ2-7, so the J call may be wrong. Germline CDR1 and CDR2: SEHNR and FQNEAQ (reference sequence). The CDR3 totals 14 residues. The chain's CDR3 is CASSSRDSYYEQYF. Here the CDR3 DNA reads TGTGCCAGCAGCTCTAGGGACTCTTACTACGAGCAGTACTTC.

With respect to this clone: Other DNA variants within this sample encode the same CDR3. The chain combines TRBV27 with TRBJ2-1, with unresolved D. The CDR3 extends over 14 amino acids. The V end was cut by 3 bases, the J end by 3 bases, with 9 bases between. CDR1 and CDR2 from the germline V gene are MNHEY and SMNVEV (reference sequence). The CDR3 DNA follows: TGTGCCAGCAGTTTTGTCGGCAGCTACAATGAGCAGTTCTTC. It translates to CASSFVGSYNEQFF.

The sample holds a few counts of this clone. V and J are TRBV20-1 and TRBJ2-1; D is undetermined. V lost 4 bases and J lost 8, with 9 bases in between. Germline V CDR1 and CDR2: DFQATT, SNEGSKA (reference sequence). CDR3 length: 11 amino acids. The CDR3 sequence is CSAMMSDEQFF. For the CDR3, the DNA is TGCAGTGCTATGATGTCGGATGAGCAGTTCTTC.

This rearrangement joins TRBV10-3 to TRBJ1-2; D perhaps matches TRBD1 (5 bases). The CDR3 loop spans 16 amino acids. V dropped 4 bases and J dropped 6 bases, with 21 bases sitting between them. Germline CDR1 is ENHRY and CDR2 is SYGVKD. DNA of the CDR3: TGTGCCATCAGTGGTTCGGGGCACAAGGGTAGGGATGGCTACACCTTC. Protein: CAISGSGHKGRDGYTF.